Below, 23 T cell receptor beta chains from the same sample are listed, as sequenced in a study of T cell repertoires in cytomegalovirus infection. Using its own MiXCR run on the reads, TCRdb lists one record per CDR3 protein. In the table there are about 740,000 distinct CDR3 sequences, roughly 35% of which are singletons. Specimen: PBMCs. The receptors shown here come from a human donor in good health (CMV status not recorded). Some clones in this sample may be carry-over from other donors' samples.

The chain uses TRBV7-9 and TRBJ2-5; tentatively, D is TRBD2 (5 bases). CDR3 size: 14 residues. The V gene lost 8 bases and the J gene lost 5 bases, with 18 bases spanning the gap. The germline gives CDR1 SEHNR, CDR2 FQNEAQ (reference sequence). The DNA for the CDR3 is TGTGCCAGCGGCGAGACATACCCGGGGGAGACCCAGTACTTC. Its protein product is CASGETYPGETQYF.

This clonotype has a handful of counts. The chain has TRBV24-1 and TRBJ2-1, with a tentative D call TRBD2 (5 bases). Germline V gene lookup returns CDR1 KGHDR and CDR2 SFDVKD. This CDR3 region has 16 residues. Trimming pared 5 bases from V and 4 bases from J, leaving 17 bases between. The CDR3: CATSGFEGERYNEQFF. The DNA for the CDR3 is TGTGCCACCAGTGGTTTCGAGGGAGAAAGGTACAATGAGCAGTTCTTC.

This clonotype is a singleton in its sample. The V and J genes are TRBV7-9 and TRBJ2-1; D may be TRBD2 (6 bases). V dropped 5 bases and J dropped 0 bases, with 20 bases sitting between them. Germline-derived CDR1 and CDR2 are SEHNR and FQNEAQ (reference sequence). The CDR3 is 18 residues long. In DNA form, the CDR3 reads TGTGCCAGCAGCCCTCTTGGGGCAGGGAGGAGCTCCTACAATGAGCAGTTCTTC. It is translated as CASSPLGAGRSSYNEQFF.

This clonotype is a singleton in its sample. The V call is TRBV10-3, the J call TRBJ2-5; D may be TRBD1 (6 bases). Germline V gene data show CDR1 as ENHRY and CDR2 as SYGVKD. This CDR3 has 13 amino acids. The V and J ends lost 4 bases and 4 bases respectively, with 10 bases between them. CDR3 residues: CAISVGAGETQYF. The CDR3 DNA reads TGTGCCATCAGTGTGGGGGCTGGAGAGACCCAGTACTTC.

This rearrangement joins TRBV11-2 to TRBJ2-1; TRBD2 matches 8 bases. This CDR3 has 15 amino acids. The germline CDR1 and CDR2 sequences are SGHAT and FQNNGV. Losses at the gene ends were 2 bases for V and 7 bases for J; bases not matched to a gene: 7. In DNA form, the CDR3 reads TGTGCCAGCAGCTTAAGGCGGGGGGCCTCGAATGAGCAGTTCTTC. This encodes CASSLRRGASNEQFF.

The chain has TRBV2 and TRBJ2-1; D remains ambiguous. In germline, CDR1 is SNHLY, CDR2 FYNNEI. The CDR3 consists of 14 residues. V dropped 8 bases and J dropped 3 bases, with 14 bases sitting between them. The CDR3 region has the DNA TGTGCCAGCCAGAGGCAGCCTTTCTACAATGAGCAGTTCTTC. Amino acid sequence: CASQRQPFYNEQFF.

V gene TRBV4-1 combines with J gene TRBJ1-2; D unclear. Trimming cost V 0 bases and J 4 bases, with 15 bases left between them. CDR1 is MGHRA, CDR2 YSYEKL, per germline. The CDR3 runs to 16 residues. As DNA, the CDR3 is TGCGCCAGCAGCCAAGATGGACCTTCCCCTATCTATGGCTACACCTTC. Translating gives CASSQDGPSPIYGYTF.

This clonotype was counted between two and nine times. The chain combines TRBV11-2 with TRBJ2-1; 7 bases are a match to TRBD2. Trimming took 1 base from V and 5 from J; bases not matched to a gene: 5. Germline V gives CDR1 SGHAT, CDR2 FQNNGV. The CDR3 totals 15 residues. The CDR3 here is CASSLVASGNNEQFF. The CDR3 nucleotides read TGTGCCAGCAGCTTAGTAGCTAGCGGAAACAATGAGCAGTTCTTC.

This clonotype was detected only a few times. The genes are TRBV28 and TRBJ1-6; no definite D call. Per the germline V gene, CDR1 is MDHEN and CDR2 is SYDVKM. CDR3 length equals 16 residues. V was trimmed by 5 bases and J by 9 bases, leaving 20 bases between them. Written as DNA, the CDR3 is TGTGCCAGCAGTCGAGGAGACCCTCAATTGGGTTCACCCCTCCACTTT. Its protein product is CASSRGDPQLGSPLHF. Variable domain in full (rest from reference TRBV28 and TRBJ1-6): DVKVTQSSRYLVKRTGEKVFLECVQDMDHENMFWYRQDPGLGLRLIYFSYDVKMKEKGDIPEGYSVSREKKERFSLILESASTNQTSMYLCASSRGDPQLGSPLHFGNGTRLTVT.

V and J are TRBV12-3 or TRBV12-4 and TRBJ2-7; D not certain. Trimming stripped 2 bases from V and 2 bases from J, with 10 bases between. This CDR3 has 14 amino acids. The DNA of the CDR3 is TGTGCCAGCAGTTTAATGGTCCGACCCTACGAGCAGTACTTC. Its protein product is CASSLMVRPYEQYF.

V gene TRBV19 combines with J gene TRBJ1-1, with D possibly being TRBD1 (6 bases). The ends were cut back, 7 bases at V and 4 bases at J, with 16 bases in the middle. Germline V lookup: CDR1 LNHDA, CDR2 SQIVND (reference sequence). The CDR3 extends over 14 amino acids. DNA of the CDR3: TGTGCCAGTAAGTTCGGGGGCGCGGTCACTGAAGCTTTCTTT. It yields the protein CASKFGGAVTEAFF.

The V gene is TRBV15, the J gene TRBJ2-7; no firm D call. The germline V gene encodes CDR1 LNHNV and CDR2 YYDKDF (reference sequence). Trimming took 2 bases from V and 5 from J, leaving 16 bases between them. CDR3 length: 15 residues. The CDR3 nucleotides read TGTGCCACCAGCAGATTCGGTATTGAGCTTAACGAGCAGTACTTC. Amino acid sequence: CATSRFGIELNEQYF.

This clonotype appeared a few times. This chain uses TRBV20-1 with TRBJ1-1; D not certain. Trimming shortened V by 6 bases and J by 2 bases, and 10 bases separated the two germline ends. Per germline, CDR1 DFQATT and CDR2 SNEGSKA (reference sequence). CDR3 length: 12 residues. The CDR3: CSAANVNTEAFF. DNA of the CDR3: TGCAGTGCAGCTAACGTTAACACTGAAGCTTTCTTT.

This clonotype was observed a handful of times. The CDR3 region has the DNA TGTGCCAGCATCAAGAACAGGGGGAATGAAAAACTGTTTTTT. Amino acids: CASIKNRGNEKLFF. The chain recombines TRBV6-1 with TRBJ1-4; 8 bases are a match to TRBD1. Germline V CDR1 and CDR2: MNHNS, SASEGT. V trimming: 7 bases; J trimming: 5 bases; junction bases outside the gene matches: 6. The CDR3 extends over 14 amino acids.

This clonotype appeared once. The chain combines TRBV29-1 with TRBJ2-7; D possibly corresponds to TRBD1 (6 bases). This CDR3 has 15 residues. Trimming removed 1 base from V and 3 bases from J, with 16 bases in between. In germline, CDR1 is SQVTM, CDR2 ANQGSEA. For the CDR3, the DNA is TGCAGCGTTGAAGGTAACAGGGAATCCCTCTACGAGCAGTACTTC. Translated, it gives CSVEGNRESLYEQYF.

This clonotype was counted between two and nine times. V and J are TRBV6-5 and TRBJ1-1; possibly TRBD1 for D (5 bases). The CDR3 is 13 amino acids. The germline V gene has CDR1 MNHEY and CDR2 SVGAGI. V lost 0 bases and J 9 bases, leaving 11 bases between the germline ends. The DNA of the CDR3 is TGTGCCAGCAGTTACTCTGCAGGGTGGCAAGCTTTCTTT. Its translation: CASSYSAGWQAFF.

This clonotype is labeled medium-sized. This chain connects TRBV7-2 to TRBJ1-1, with a possible D match to TRBD1 (6 bases). The CDR3 length is 14 residues. Germline-derived CDR1 and CDR2 are SGHTA and FQGNSA. Trimming pared 5 bases from V and 5 bases from J, leaving 15 bases between. The CDR3 loop reads CASSVQGGRTEAFF. CDR3 DNA: TGTGCCAGCAGCGTACAGGGCGGGCGGACTGAAGCTTTCTTT. Based on the CDR3 plus reference TRBV7-2 and TRBJ1-1, the full variable domain is GAGVSQSPSNKVTEKGKDVELRCDPISGHTALYWYRQSLGQGLEFLIYFQGNSAPDKSGLPSDRFSAERTGGSVSTLTIQRTQQEDSAVYLCASSVQGGRTEAFFGQGTRLTVV.

This clonotype was observed at least ten times. CDR3 loop: CASSSIAGTGPLYGNQPQHF. Written as DNA, the CDR3 is TGTGCCAGCAGTTCCATAGCCGGGACAGGGCCTCTTTACGGCAATCAGCCCCAGCATTTT. The chain recombines TRBV28 with TRBJ1-5; 9 bases fit TRBD1. V shed 4 bases and J 2 bases; nucleotides not matched to a gene: 18. There are 20 residues in the CDR3. Germline CDR1 reads MDHEN; CDR2 reads SYDVKM.

The chain has TRBV28 and TRBJ2-3; D is perhaps TRBD1 (5 bases). CDR1 and CDR2 (germline): MDHEN, SYDVKM. V was trimmed by 5 bases and J by 1 base, leaving 16 bases between them. This CDR3 spans 16 amino acids. As DNA, the CDR3 is TGTGCCAGCAGTGGCCCCTTGGGGCTCGGCACAGATACGCAGTATTTT. Its translation: CASSGPLGLGTDTQYF.

The chain has TRBV12-5 and TRBJ2-1, with 9 nucleotides matching TRBD1. The CDR3 loop spans 15 amino acids. The germline CDR1 and CDR2 sequences are LGHNT and FRNRAP. V trimming: 4 bases; J trimming: 4 bases; junction bases outside the gene matches: 5. The CDR3, as DNA: TGTGCTAGTGGTTCCGGGACAGGGATATACAATGAGCAGTTCTTC. It yields the protein CASGSGTGIYNEQFF.

The chain is built from TRBV6-6 and TRBJ2-7; D might be TRBD1 (5 bases). The CDR3 spans 12 residues. The V and J ends lost 6 bases and 6 bases respectively, with 12 bases between them. The germline V gene encodes CDR1 MNHNY and CDR2 SVGAGI (reference sequence). CDR3 residues: CASSPGIFEQYF. The CDR3 DNA is TGTGCCAGCAGCCCAGGGATTTTCGAGCAGTACTTC.

This clonotype was detected only a few times. J is TRBJ1-2 and V is TRBV10-3; D remains unclear. V lost 8 bases to trimming and J lost 4 bases, with 11 bases between them. CDR1 is ENHRY, CDR2 SYGVKD, per germline. This CDR3 spans 12 amino acids. The CDR3 loop reads CAIPRPRYGYTF. CDR3 in DNA: TGTGCCATCCCGAGGCCTCGCTATGGCTACACCTTC.

This clonotype was found a few times. Here the CDR3 reads CAISANRGEDEQYF. The CDR3 DNA follows: TGTGCCATCAGTGCTAACAGGGGGGAAGACGAGCAGTACTTC. The chain couples TRBV10-3 to TRBJ2-7; 8 nucleotides line up with TRBD1. This CDR3 is built from 14 residues. Germline V gene sequence: CDR1 ENHRY, CDR2 SYGVKD. Unmatched junction bases numbered 7, after V lost 4 bases and J lost 5 bases.